This TCR beta chain was observed in a study of blood T cell repertoires in COVID-19. Study details: Sources were T cells, B-cell-depleted T cells, or PBMCs; the material itself was cDNA or gDNA.

In germline, CDR1 is KGHDR, CDR2 SFDVKD. This CDR3 spans 12 amino acids. Trimming removed 1 base at V and 7 bases at J, with 6 bases between. Per the authors' pipeline: Amplifying reference gene primers gave estimates of nucleated cell counts. TCRdb's table, derived via immunoSEQ multiplex PCR, lists solely in-frame clones and lacks some. That table furnishes V, J and clone size, whereas the DNA furnished D and trimming. The profile shows more than 150,000 clones, 75% to 80% of them singletons. The source material was peripheral blood. The chain employs TRBV24-1 and TRBJ1-1; D gene ambiguous. The source is a woman between 65 and 79 years old with acute or convalescent COVID-19. For the CDR3, the DNA is TGTGCCACCAGTGATTTTAAGAGTGAAGCTTTCTTT. Its translation is CATSDFKSEAFF.